The 8 T cell receptor beta chains below were found in one sample sequenced in a study of OX40 agonist ivuxolimab in advanced cancers. Produced via immunoSEQ multiplex PCR; TCRdb's table is partial and in-frame only. Of about 46,000 clones in the sample, 91% were seen once. Sequencing was performed on CD4+ or CD8+ T cells sorted from blood, taken in a trial of the OX40 agonist ivuxolimab. The receptors derive from an adult with an advanced solid tumor such as melanoma, head and neck, liver or kidney cancer.

This rearrangement joins TRBV19 to TRBJ1-1; no definite D call. CDR1 is LNHDA and CDR2 is SQIVND in the germline V gene (reference sequence). V lost 10 bases, J lost 8 bases, and 20 bases lay in between. The CDR3 covers 13 residues. The CDR3 coding sequence is TGTGCCACGAACTTGGAACCCGCGGGCGAAGCTTTCTTT. This translates into CATNLEPAGEAFF.

Only one count was recorded for this clone. The V and J genes are TRBV5-4 and TRBJ2-2; D gene uncertain. Germline-derived CDR1 and CDR2 are SGHNT and YYREEE (reference sequence). The V end lost 4 bases, the J end lost 7 bases, and 11 bases lay between the germline ends. This CDR3 comprises 13 residues. CDR3 sequence reads: CASSPWGDGELFF. The CDR3 DNA sequence: TGTGCCAGCAGCCCCTGGGGTGACGGGGAGCTGTTTTTT.

J is TRBJ2-7 and V is TRBV11-2; tentatively, D is TRBD2 (6 bases). The CDR3 has 16 amino acids. V was clipped by 0 bases and J by 1 base, with 13 bases between them. Germline CDR1 reads SGHAT; CDR2 reads FQNNGV. CDR3 sequence: CASSLEAGLKSYEQYF. In DNA form, the CDR3 reads TGTGCCAGCAGCTTAGAGGCGGGGTTAAAATCCTACGAGCAGTACTTC. The full variable domain, in which reference TRBV11-2 and TRBJ2-7 provide the parts outside the CDR3, is EAGVAQSPRYKIIEKRQSVAFWCNPISGHATLYWYQQILGQGPKLLIQFQNNGVVDDSQLPKDRFSAERLKGVDSTLKIQPAKLEDSAVYLCASSLEAGLKSYEQYFGPGTRLTVT.

The J gene is TRBJ1-5, the V gene TRBV6-6, with D possibly TRBD1 on 5 matching bases. V shed 0 bases and J shed 1 base, with 10 bases lying between them. Germline assignment: CDR1 MNHNY and CDR2 SVGAGI (reference sequence). The CDR3 is made up of 16 amino acids. The chain's CDR3 is CASSYSLGASNQPQHF. As DNA, the CDR3 is TGTGCCAGCAGTTACTCGTTAGGGGCGAGCAATCAGCCCCAGCATTTT.

The chain couples TRBV7-3 to TRBJ2-7, with D possibly being TRBD2 (6 bases). CDR1 is SGHTA and CDR2 is FQGTGA in the germline V gene. Trimming removed 5 bases from V and 5 bases from J, with 13 bases in between. The CDR3 has 13 amino acids. The DNA for the CDR3 is TGTGCCAGCAGCGCCCTCGGAGGGGACGAGCAGTACTTC. It translates to CASSALGGDEQYF. The entire variable domain, with the rest obtained from reference TRBV7-3 and TRBJ2-7, is as follows: GAGVSQTPSNKVTEKGKYVELRCDPISGHTALYWYRQSLGQGPEFLIYFQGTGAADDSGLPNDRFFAVRPEGSVSTLKIQRTERGDSAVYLCASSALGGDEQYFGPGTRLTVT.

CDR3 protein: CSVVGPAWGHYGYTF. Here the CDR3 DNA reads TGCAGCGTTGTTGGCCCGGCCTGGGGGCACTATGGCTACACCTTC. The rearrangement links TRBV29-1 to TRBJ1-2, with D maybe TRBD1 (6 bases). Germline V gene data show CDR1 as SQVTM and CDR2 as ANQGSEA. The V and J ends lost 4 bases and 3 bases respectively, with 18 bases between them. The CDR3 totals 15 residues.

This sequence joins TRBV19 and TRBJ2-3; D is perhaps TRBD1 (6 bases). Germline V gives CDR1 LNHDA, CDR2 SQIVND (reference sequence). Deletions cut 3 bases from V and 4 bases from J, with 8 bases between. This CDR3 contains 13 residues. The CDR3 here is CASSIEGADTQYF. In DNA, the CDR3 is TGTGCCAGTAGTATCGAGGGGGCAGATACGCAGTATTTT.

This clone has just a few counts. V is TRBV19 and J is TRBJ2-5; no clear D. CDR1 LNHDA and CDR2 SQIVND come from the germline V gene (reference sequence). The CDR3 is 13 amino acids. Deletions cut 3 bases from V and 5 bases from J, with 10 bases between. The CDR3 DNA reads TGTGCCAGTAGTATGACGATAATGGAGACCCAGTACTTC. Its protein is CASSMTIMETQYF.